Listed below are T cell receptor beta chains from one sample, sequenced in a study of blood T cell repertoires in COVID-19. Profiled with immunoSEQ multiplex PCR; TCRdb holds only in-frame clones, not every one. The data show 60,000 to 80,000 clones, with roughly 89% seen just once and under 1.5% held by the top ten. Source material: peripheral blood. Receptors were obtained from a woman at least 80 years old with acute or convalescent COVID-19. Both conserved end residues are part of each CDR3. D genes are given only for firm matches. Rows give clone size only sometimes, using once, few, many, or a class for an expanded clone.

j_gene: TRBJ2-1
d_gene: TRBD1
abundance: once
v_gene: TRBV11-2
CDR3nt: TGTGCCAGCAGCCAAGGAACAGGGGGCCTCAATGAGCAGTTCTTC
CDR3aa: CASSQGTGGLNEQFF

j_gene: TRBJ2-7
d_gene: -
abundance: -
v_gene: TRBV2
CDR3nt: TGTGCCAGCAGCCTAGCCTTTAACGAGCAGTACTTC
CDR3aa: CASSLAFNEQYF

j_gene: TRBJ1-2
d_gene: -
abundance: -
v_gene: TRBV29-1
CDR3nt: TGCAGCGTTGAAGATTGGCGGGGAAGCTATGGCTACACCTTC
CDR3aa: CSVEDWRGSYGYTF

j_gene: TRBJ1-5
d_gene: TRBD1
abundance: -
v_gene: TRBV6-6
CDR3nt: TGTGCCAGCAGCGTACAAGGGGGCGGACAGCCCCAGCATTTT
CDR3aa: CASSVQGGGQPQHF

j_gene: TRBJ1-1
d_gene: -
abundance: -
v_gene: TRBV14
CDR3nt: TGTGCCAGCAGCGTGGGCTTGAACACTGAAGCTTTCTTT
CDR3aa: CASSVGLNTEAFF

j_gene: TRBJ1-2
d_gene: TRBD1
abundance: -
v_gene: TRBV5-1
CDR3nt: TGCGCCAGCAGCTGGGGACAGGGCACTACGGGCTACACCTTC
CDR3aa: CASSWGQGTTGYTF

j_gene: TRBJ1-1
d_gene: TRBD1
abundance: -
v_gene: TRBV30
CDR3nt: TGTGCCTGCGACAGGGCGGTTACTGAAGCTTTCTTT
CDR3aa: CACDRAVTEAFF

j_gene: TRBJ2-7
d_gene: -
abundance: -
v_gene: TRBV4-2
CDR3nt: TGTGCCAGCAGCCAAGATTTAGGACGGGAGAATCCCCTCGAGCAGTACTTC
CDR3aa: CASSQDLGRENPLEQYF

j_gene: TRBJ1-4
d_gene: -
abundance: -
v_gene: TRBV2
CDR3nt: TGTGCCAGCAGCCCTTCGGGGGTCCCGGGGCAGTTTTTT
CDR3aa: CASSPSGVPGQFF

j_gene: TRBJ2-7
d_gene: TRBD2
abundance: once
v_gene: TRBV11-1
CDR3nt: TGTGCCAGCAGCCCTAGACCCGGGACTAATGACGAGCAGTACTTC
CDR3aa: CASSPRPGTNDEQYF

j_gene: TRBJ2-7
d_gene: TRBD1
abundance: -
v_gene: TRBV7-2
CDR3nt: TGTGCCAGCAGCCTTCTCGGGACAGGGGATGCCTACGAGCAGTACTTC
CDR3aa: CASSLLGTGDAYEQYF

j_gene: TRBJ2-2
d_gene: TRBD1
abundance: -
v_gene: TRBV6-5
CDR3nt: TGTGCCAGCAGCTTGGGACAGCCGAACACCGGGGAGCTGTTTTTT
CDR3aa: CASSLGQPNTGELFF

j_gene: TRBJ2-7
d_gene: TRBD1
abundance: -
v_gene: TRBV19
CDR3nt: TGTGCCAGTAGCATAACAGGGGATTCAGGTGACGAGCAGTACTTC
CDR3aa: CASSITGDSGDEQYF

j_gene: TRBJ2-6
d_gene: -
abundance: -
v_gene: TRBV25-1
CDR3nt: TGTGCCAGCAGTAATCCAGGGGTAGGGGCCAACGTCCTGACTTTC
CDR3aa: CASSNPGVGANVLTF

j_gene: TRBJ1-3
d_gene: -
abundance: once
v_gene: TRBV6-5
CDR3nt: TGTGCCAGCAGTATGGACACGCGAAACACCATATATTTT
CDR3aa: CASSMDTRNTIYF

j_gene: TRBJ1-4
d_gene: TRBD1
abundance: -
v_gene: TRBV28
CDR3nt: TGTGCCAGCAGTGCGCCGGGACAGGGGGTAGCAACTAATGAAAAACTGTTTTTT
CDR3aa: CASSAPGQGVATNEKLFF

j_gene: TRBJ1-2
d_gene: TRBD1
abundance: -
v_gene: TRBV19
CDR3nt: TGTGCCAGTGAGACAGGGGAAGACTATGGCTACACCTTC
CDR3aa: CASETGEDYGYTF

j_gene: TRBJ1-3
d_gene: -
abundance: few
v_gene: TRBV7-2
CDR3nt: TGTGCCAGCAGCATCCAAGCCTATGGAAACACCATATATTTT
CDR3aa: CASSIQAYGNTIYF

j_gene: TRBJ1-6
d_gene: -
abundance: once
v_gene: TRBV5-4
CDR3nt: TGTGCCAGCAGCGGGGGGGATTTCCATTCACCCCTCCACTTT
CDR3aa: CASSGGDFHSPLHF

j_gene: TRBJ1-2
d_gene: -
abundance: few
v_gene: TRBV19
CDR3nt: TGTGCCAGTAGTATCCCCGCAGGGAGGGGAGACTATGGCTACACCTTC
CDR3aa: CASSIPAGRGDYGYTF

j_gene: TRBJ2-3
d_gene: TRBD1
abundance: -
v_gene: TRBV6-2/TRBV6-3
CDR3nt: TGTGCCAGCAGTCCAGGGACAGACCGACCTAGCACAGATACGCAGTATTTT
CDR3aa: CASSPGTDRPSTDTQYF

j_gene: TRBJ1-1
d_gene: TRBD1
abundance: -
v_gene: TRBV29-1
CDR3nt: TGCAGCGGGGGGACAGGGGCAGGCACTGAAGCTTTCTTT
CDR3aa: CSGGTGAGTEAFF

j_gene: TRBJ2-2
d_gene: -
abundance: -
v_gene: TRBV7-9
CDR3nt: TGTGCCAGCAGCTTCGAGGGAGGCCCCGGGGAGCTGTTTTTT
CDR3aa: CASSFEGGPGELFF

j_gene: TRBJ2-5
d_gene: -
abundance: -
v_gene: TRBV21-1
CDR3nt: TGTGCCAGCAGCACTCGGGCCGGGACAGGGAGGGAGACCCAGTACTTC
CDR3aa: CASSTRAGTGRETQYF

j_gene: TRBJ2-3
d_gene: TRBD2
abundance: -
v_gene: TRBV3-1/TRBV3-2
CDR3nt: TGTGCCAGCAGCCAAGATCTTCGGGGGGGCCTTCAGGATACGCAGTATTTT
CDR3aa: CASSQDLRGGLQDTQYF

j_gene: TRBJ1-5
d_gene: -
abundance: -
v_gene: TRBV5-1
CDR3nt: TGCGCCAGCAGCTTAACAGGGTCAAGTCAGCCCCAGCATTTT
CDR3aa: CASSLTGSSQPQHF

j_gene: TRBJ1-4
d_gene: -
abundance: -
v_gene: TRBV30
CDR3nt: TGTGCCTGGCGCGCTTCAGGGGCCGGCGAAAAACTGTTTTTT
CDR3aa: CAWRASGAGEKLFF

j_gene: TRBJ1-5
d_gene: -
abundance: -
v_gene: TRBV5-4
CDR3nt: TGTGCCAGCAGCTCGGACACTAGCAATCAGCCCCAGCATTTT
CDR3aa: CASSSDTSNQPQHF

j_gene: TRBJ2-7
d_gene: -
abundance: -
v_gene: TRBV5-1
CDR3nt: TGCGCCAGCAGACCGTCTCAGTCCTACGAGCAGTACTTC
CDR3aa: CASRPSQSYEQYF

j_gene: TRBJ2-1
d_gene: -
abundance: -
v_gene: TRBV28
CDR3nt: TGTGCCAGCAGTTCCACCCTCGGCAGGGAAGACTACAATGAGCAGTTCTTC
CDR3aa: CASSSTLGREDYNEQFF

j_gene: TRBJ2-7
d_gene: -
abundance: -
v_gene: TRBV28
CDR3nt: TGTGCCAGCAGTTTAGACAGGAAGCAGTACTTC
CDR3aa: CASSLDRKQYF

j_gene: TRBJ1-1
d_gene: -
abundance: -
v_gene: TRBV7-2
CDR3nt: TGTGCCAGCAGCTTAGGGGGACTCCCGACCGAAGCTTTCTTT
CDR3aa: CASSLGGLPTEAFF

j_gene: TRBJ1-1
d_gene: TRBD1
abundance: -
v_gene: TRBV6-1
CDR3nt: TGTGCCAGCAGGGTTACAGGGGCGGTGAATACTGAAGCTTTCTTT
CDR3aa: CASRVTGAVNTEAFF

j_gene: TRBJ1-1
d_gene: -
abundance: -
v_gene: TRBV5-1
CDR3nt: TGCGCCAGCAGCTTAGGGGGACCCACTGAAGCTTTCTTT
CDR3aa: CASSLGGPTEAFF

j_gene: TRBJ1-2
d_gene: TRBD1
abundance: once
v_gene: TRBV7-2
CDR3nt: TGTGCCAGCAGCCCCGACAGGGGGTATGGCTACACCTTC
CDR3aa: CASSPDRGYGYTF